Shown below are 8 T cell receptor beta chains from a single sample sequenced in a study of T cell clusters in autoimmune cytopenias. Each sample's input was around 250 ng genomic DNA, about 38,000 genome equivalents. Multiplex touch-down PCR amplified TRB using TRB-A and TRB-B pools in one tube. TCRdb derives one entry per CDR3 protein from the multiplex PCR reads, leaving out DNA. The sample totals fewer than 10,000 distinct CDR3 sequences. Specimen: peripheral blood. Source of these receptors: a human donor with an autoimmune cytopenia or autoimmune hepatitis (not recorded which).

Considering frequency, this clonotype is medium-sized. The rearrangement joins TRBV12-3 or TRBV12-4 to TRBJ2-2. The CDR3 loop spans 12 amino acids. The CDR3 region is CASSFRAGELFF.

By frequency, this clonotype registers medium-sized. The chain combines TRBV27 with TRBJ2-5. Germline assignment: CDR1 MNHEY and CDR2 SMNVEV (reference sequence). This CDR3 has 13 residues. The CDR3 spells CASRLDIQETQYF.

The V gene is TRBV7-9, the J gene TRBJ2-3; checking the TCRdb D call of TRBD2 is not possible without DNA. CDR1 is SEHNR, CDR2 FQNEAQ, per germline (reference sequence). The length of the CDR3 is 17 residues. The CDR3 sequence is CASSLGSLASHTDTQYF.

This clonotype ranks as medium-sized in terms of frequency. The CDR3 region is CATSRDQQFSYEQYF. The J gene is TRBJ2-7, the V gene TRBV15. Germline V gives CDR1 LNHNV, CDR2 YYDKDF (reference sequence). The CDR3 consists of 15 residues.

This clonotype counts as medium-sized by frequency. The V call is TRBV5-4, the J call TRBJ2-3; TCRdb's D gene call, TRBD1, goes unchecked for lack of DNA. CDR1 and CDR2 from the germline V gene are SGHNT and YYREEE (reference sequence). This CDR3 has 15 residues. The CDR3 loop reads CASSLEGTVTDTQYF.

The chain recombines TRBV4-3 with TRBJ1-4. The CDR3 length is 17 residues. The germline V gene encodes CDR1 LGHNA and CDR2 YSLEER. The chain's CDR3 is CASSQDWAGPPNEKLFF.

This chain joins TRBV19 and TRBJ1-5. CDR1 and CDR2 from the germline V gene are LNHDA and SQIVND (reference sequence). The CDR3 covers 14 residues. The CDR3: CASSPHYSNQPQHF.

V is TRBV5-1 and J is TRBJ1-1; TCRdb's D call of TRBD1 is untestable without DNA. Per the germline V gene, CDR1 is SGHRS and CDR2 is YFSETQ. The CDR3 extends over 16 amino acids. CDR3 amino acids: CASSLEATGLNTEAFF.